Below are 32 T cell receptor beta chains sequenced from a single sample in a study of cytomegalovirus exposure and HLA in healthy donors. Primers for the PCR totalled 60 Vbeta and 13 Jbeta. Profiling relied on immunoSEQ multiplex PCR, and the TCRdb table lists in-frame clones only, not all of them. The sample yields roughly 190,000 clones, 78% seen once. The sequenced sample consisted of PBMCs. These receptors were obtained from a young woman in good health and CMV-seropositive.

The chain links TRBV30 to TRBJ1-2; TRBD1 is a possible D gene (6 bases). Per the germline V gene, CDR1 is GTSNPN and CDR2 is SVGIG (reference sequence). The CDR3 has 14 amino acids. Trimming took off 5 bases at V and 4 bases at J, with 17 bases between the two ends. The CDR3 bases are TGTGCCTGGTACCTATGGGGGCTCGGCTATGGCTACACCTTC. Its translation is CAWYLWGLGYGYTF.

The chain recombines TRBV28 with TRBJ2-7; tentative D call: TRBD1 (5 bases). Trimming removed 3 bases at V and 3 bases at J, with 9 bases between. Germline loops: CDR1 MDHEN, CDR2 SYDVKM. The CDR3 has 13 amino acids. The CDR3 DNA follows: TGTGCCAGCAGTTTCAGGGAAAACTACGAGCAGTACTTC. Amino acid sequence: CASSFRENYEQYF.

This chain's CDR3 is CAVRDRTYNEQFF. The CDR3 coding sequence is TGTGCCGTACGGGACAGGACCTACAATGAGCAGTTCTTC. The J gene is TRBJ2-1, the V gene TRBV6-6; 8 nucleotides line up with TRBD1. V was pared by 11 bases and J by 2 bases, with 5 bases of the junction left unmatched. The germline V gene encodes CDR1 MNHNY and CDR2 SVGAGI (reference sequence). The CDR3 contains 13 residues.

The J gene is TRBJ2-1, the V gene TRBV6-5; perhaps TRBD2 as D (5 bases). Trimming took 7 bases from V and 0 from J, leaving 13 bases between them. The CDR3 sequence is 15 residues long. Germline loops: CDR1 MNHEY, CDR2 SVGAGI. CDR3 bases: TGTGCCAGCACCAGGACTCTAAGCTCCTACAATGAGCAGTTCTTC. Translation gives CASTRTLSSYNEQFF.

The table lists this clone with many counts. The chain is built from TRBV11-3 and TRBJ2-1; TRBD1 matches at 10 bases. The junction had 6 bases not matched to a gene; V was cut back by 5 bases and J by 2 bases. The CDR3 contains 16 residues. CDR1 SGHNT and CDR2 YENEEA come from the germline V gene. CDR3 DNA: TGTGCCAGCAGCCCTGAGACAGGGGGCACCTACAATGAGCAGTTCTTC. The encoded protein is CASSPETGGTYNEQFF.

The chain has TRBV11-3 and TRBJ1-1; no definite D call. Per the germline V gene, CDR1 is SGHNT and CDR2 is YENEEA. V was pared by 9 bases and J by 3 bases, with 5 bases between. The length of the CDR3 is 10 residues. Here the CDR3 DNA reads TGTGCCAGACTGGACACTGAAGCTTTCTTT. It translates to CARLDTEAFF.

The chain is built from TRBV6-5 and TRBJ2-7; D gene ambiguous. This CDR3 spans 12 amino acids. Looked up from germline, CDR1 is MNHEY and CDR2 is SVGAGI. V lost 5 bases, J lost 3 bases, and 8 bases lay in between. CDR3 in amino acids: CASSKHGYEQYF. CDR3 coding DNA: TGTGCCAGCAGTAAACATGGCTACGAGCAGTACTTC.

The gene calls are TRBV7-2 and TRBJ2-7, with D uncertain. Germline V lookup: CDR1 SGHTA, CDR2 FQGNSA. V lost 1 base and J lost 2, with 9 bases in between. This CDR3 spans 14 amino acids. The CDR3 protein is CASSLGGFPYEQYF. The CDR3 nucleotides read TGTGCCAGCAGCTTAGGCGGATTCCCCTACGAGCAGTACTTC. Complete variable domain (other parts from reference TRBV7-2 and TRBJ2-7): GAGVSQSPSNKVTEKGKDVELRCDPISGHTALYWYRQSLGQGLEFLIYFQGNSAPDKSGLPSDRFSAERTGGSVSTLTIQRTQQEDSAVYLCASSLGGFPYEQYFGPGTRLTVT.

The V gene is TRBV5-4, the J gene TRBJ2-2; 8 bases fit TRBD2. Trimming took 1 base from V and 5 from J; bases not matched to a gene: 4. Germline V lookup: CDR1 SGHNT, CDR2 YYREEE (reference sequence). This CDR3 has 15 residues. The CDR3 nucleotides read TGTGCCAGCAGCTTGCGTAGCGGGGTTACCGGGGAGCTGTTTTTT. Translated: CASSLRSGVTGELFF.

This clone occurred a few times. The chain links TRBV7-8 to TRBJ2-3; TRBD2 matches at 7 bases. The V gene end was trimmed by 2 bases and the J gene end by 5 bases; junction bases not matched to a gene: 10. CDR3 length: 16 amino acids. Per germline, CDR1 SGHVS and CDR2 FQNEAQ. For the CDR3, the DNA is TGTGCCAGCAGCTTACGTCGGGCGGGAGTCGGAGATACGCAGTATTTT. This gives the protein CASSLRRAGVGDTQYF.

The rearrangement links TRBV7-9 to TRBJ2-2, with D tentatively TRBD1 (5 bases). The CDR3 length is 14 residues. Germline V CDR1 and CDR2: SEHNR, FQNEAQ (reference sequence). The V and J ends lost 2 bases and 7 bases respectively, with 11 bases between them. This CDR3 is CASSLLGLDGELFF. The CDR3 coding sequence is TGTGCCAGCAGCTTATTGGGGCTCGACGGGGAGCTGTTTTTT.

The rearrangement uses TRBV19 and TRBJ1-1; TRBD1 aligns across 7 bases. Germline-derived CDR1 and CDR2 are LNHDA and SQIVND (reference sequence). This CDR3 has 16 residues. V was pared by 5 bases and J by 3 bases, with 12 bases of the junction left unmatched. CDR3 sequence reads: CASSAPSGTEDTEAFF. CDR3 nucleotide sequence: TGTGCCAGTAGTGCACCCTCCGGGACAGAGGACACTGAAGCTTTCTTT.

This clone appeared once. The sample carries other DNA sequences with the same CDR3. The rearrangement uses TRBV28 and TRBJ2-5; D not certain. CDR1 is MDHEN and CDR2 is SYDVKM in the germline V gene. The V gene lost 4 bases and the J gene lost 1 base, with 13 bases spanning the gap. This CDR3 spans 15 amino acids. The CDR3 region has the DNA TGTGCCAGCAGTTCCGGGTTGACCCTCCAAGAGACCCAGTACTTC. Its translation: CASSSGLTLQETQYF.

Here the CDR3 reads CASSWAGGSSYEQYF. In DNA form, the CDR3 reads TGTGCCAGCAGTTGGGCAGGGGGCAGCTCCTACGAGCAGTACTTC. The chain uses TRBV6-6 and TRBJ2-7, with 8 positions matching TRBD1. Trimming removed 4 bases from V and 0 bases from J; junction bases left unmatched: 5. Germline V CDR1 and CDR2: MNHNY, SVGAGI (reference sequence). CDR3 length: 15 amino acids.

The chain joins TRBV28 to TRBJ1-5; maybe TRBD1 (6 bases). Germline CDR1 is MDHEN and CDR2 is SYDVKM. V lost 1 base, J lost 2 bases, and 12 bases lay in between. This CDR3 region has 16 residues. For the CDR3, the DNA is TGTGCCAGCAGTTTATTACTCAGGGGCGGCAATCAGCCCCAGCATTTT. This translates into CASSLLLRGGNQPQHF.

This clone was seen once. The rearrangement links TRBV19 to TRBJ1-5, with TRBD1 matching over 9 bases. This CDR3 spans 17 amino acids. The J segment lost 3 bases and the V segment lost 6 bases, leaving 12 bases of the junction unmatched. Germline lookup yields CDR1 LNHDA and CDR2 SQIVND (reference sequence). CDR3 in DNA: TGTGCCAGTAGCTCAGGTGCGGGGACAGGGAACAATCAGCCCCAGCATTTT. This gives the protein CASSSGAGTGNNQPQHF.

The chain links TRBV19 to TRBJ2-4, with a weak D call TRBD2 (6 bases). Germline CDR1 and CDR2: LNHDA and SQIVND (reference sequence). The CDR3 is made up of 17 amino acids. The ends were cut back, 5 bases at V and 0 bases at J, with 17 bases in the middle. The CDR3: CASSPLEGWEAKNIQYF. The DNA for the CDR3 is TGTGCCAGTAGTCCCCTGGAGGGGTGGGAAGCCAAAAACATTCAGTACTTC. Using reference TRBV19 and TRBJ2-4 for the parts outside the CDR3, the full variable domain is DGGITQSPKYLFRKEGQNVTLSCEQNLNHDAMYWYRQDPGQGLRLIYYSQIVNDFQKGDIAEGYSVSREKKESFPLTVTSAQKNPTAFYLCASSPLEGWEAKNIQYFGAGTRLSVL.

The chain carries TRBV5-1 and TRBJ2-7; 8 positions match TRBD1. V shed 4 bases, J shed 10 bases, and the junction held 16 bases outside the gene matches. CDR3 length equals 15 residues. Germline values: CDR1 SGHRS, CDR2 YFSETQ. The CDR3 coding sequence is TGCGCCAGCAGCGACCCCGGGACAGGATCACCCCACCAGTACTTC. Its protein is CASSDPGTGSPHQYF.

This chain uses TRBV11-3 with TRBJ2-7, with 8 nucleotides matching TRBD2. CDR1 is SGHNT and CDR2 is YENEEA in the germline V gene. The V and J ends lost 6 bases and 7 bases, in that order; junction bases with no gene match: 14. The CDR3 has 15 residues. The DNA of the CDR3 is TGTGCCAGCAGTCGGTTGAAGCGGGAGTTAGGGGAGCAGTACTTC. Amino acids: CASSRLKRELGEQYF.

CDR3 coding DNA: TGTGCCAGCAGCCCGAGGGGGGGGAATCAAAGGTACGAGCAGTACTTC. Translation gives CASSPRGGNQRYEQYF. This chain uses TRBV5-4 with TRBJ2-7; D is possibly TRBD2 (7 bases). V shed 4 bases and J shed 4 bases, with 21 bases lying between them. This CDR3 contains 16 residues. The V gene's germline CDR1 is SGHNT and CDR2 YYREEE (reference sequence).

The sample holds one count of this clone. This chain connects TRBV30 to TRBJ2-6; D gene unclear. This CDR3 has 15 amino acids. V lost 4 bases, J lost 0 bases, and 10 bases lay in between. Germline CDR1 GTSNPN, CDR2 SVGIG (reference sequence). In nucleotides, the CDR3 is TGTGCCTGGACCCCCTACAGCTCTGGGGCCAACGTCCTGACTTTC. This sequence encodes CAWTPYSSGANVLTF.

The J gene is TRBJ2-3, the V gene TRBV29-1; D might be TRBD2 (6 bases). The germline V gene encodes CDR1 SQVTM and CDR2 ANQGSEA. V lost 2 bases, J lost 5 bases, and 17 bases lay in between. The CDR3 has 15 amino acids. The CDR3 nucleotides are TGCAGCGTTGAAAAGTGGGAGGAGGTTGGAGATACGCAGTATTTT. This codes for CSVEKWEEVGDTQYF.

V is TRBV5-4 and J is TRBJ1-2, with 9 nucleotides matching TRBD1. The V segment lost 3 bases and the J segment 2 bases; nucleotides outside the gene matches: 5. The CDR3 is made up of 15 amino acids. CDR1 and CDR2 (germline): SGHNT, YYREEE (reference sequence). CDR3 region: CASSSGQGRNYGYTF. CDR3 bases: TGTGCCAGCAGCTCGGGACAGGGTAGGAACTATGGCTACACCTTC.

This chain links TRBV5-4 with TRBJ2-4; TRBD1 matches 8 bases. Germline CDR1 reads SGHNT; CDR2 reads YYREEE (reference sequence). V shed 2 bases and J 3 bases; nucleotides not matched to a gene: 7. This CDR3 has 16 residues. The CDR3 nucleotides read TGTGCCAGCAGCTTTGGGACAGGCAATTACAAAAACATTCAGTACTTC. It is translated as CASSFGTGNYKNIQYF.

The genes are TRBV6-4 and TRBJ1-6; no clear D. The germline V gene has CDR1 MRHNA and CDR2 SNTAGT. The CDR3 consists of 14 residues. V dropped 0 bases and J dropped 8 bases, with 8 bases sitting between them. The CDR3 loop reads CASSDSYGDSPLHF. DNA for the CDR3: TGTGCCAGCAGTGACTCCTACGGAGATTCACCCCTCCACTTT.

This clone was counted a single time. The V call is TRBV5-1, the J call TRBJ2-5, with 10 bases that match TRBD2. The V segment lost 3 bases and the J segment 2 bases; nucleotides outside the gene matches: 7. CDR1 and CDR2 (germline): SGHRS, YFSETQ. The CDR3 has 16 residues. CDR3 in DNA: TGCGCCAGCAGCTCGACCGGACTAGCGGCGCAAGAGACCCAGTACTTC. It translates to CASSSTGLAAQETQYF.

V usage is TRBV27 and J usage is TRBJ2-2, with D tentatively TRBD1 (6 bases). The CDR3 loop spans 14 amino acids. V was pared by 5 bases and J by 5 bases, with 12 bases between. Germline-derived CDR1 and CDR2 are MNHEY and SMNVEV (reference sequence). This CDR3 is CASSPTQGTGELFF. The CDR3 nucleotides read TGTGCCAGCAGTCCCACACAGGGAACCGGGGAGCTGTTTTTT.

J is TRBJ2-3 and V is TRBV5-1; D perhaps matches TRBD2 (6 bases). The CDR3 consists of 17 residues. V lost 2 bases, J lost 0 bases, and 16 bases lay in between. Per the germline V gene, CDR1 is SGHRS and CDR2 is YFSETQ. The CDR3: CASSLFNGGKSTDTQYF. The CDR3 coding sequence is TGCGCCAGCAGCTTATTTAACGGAGGGAAAAGCACAGATACGCAGTATTTT.

The chain recombines TRBV5-6 with TRBJ2-7, with 7 positions matching TRBD2. CDR1 and CDR2 (germline): SGHDT, YYEEEE. The CDR3 has 14 residues. V was pared by 4 bases and J by 3 bases, with 7 bases of the junction left unmatched. The CDR3 bases are TGTGCCAGCAGCGGTCGGGGCGGGGGCTACGAGCAGTACTTC. Translated, it gives CASSGRGGGYEQYF.

J is TRBJ2-7 and V is TRBV6-1, with a tentative D call TRBD2 (5 bases). The CDR3 totals 13 residues. The V end was cut by 11 bases, the J end by 4 bases, with 18 bases between. Looked up from germline, CDR1 is MNHNS and CDR2 is SASEGT. The CDR3 loop is CAVLGIPQYEQYF. The CDR3 DNA follows: TGTGCCGTACTAGGCATTCCCCAATACGAGCAGTACTTC.

This sequence joins TRBV19 and TRBJ1-5, with unresolved D. The germline CDR1 and CDR2 sequences are LNHDA and SQIVND (reference sequence). There are 12 residues in the CDR3. With 4 bases removed from V and 15 bases from J, the gap between germline ends came to 16 bases. The chain's CDR3 is CASSKLAQDLHF. The CDR3 bases are TGTGCCAGTAGTAAACTGGCTCAGGATTTGCATTTT.

The chain joins TRBV11-1 to TRBJ2-3; 10 positions agree with TRBD2. V shed 4 bases, J shed 5 bases, and the junction held 3 bases outside the gene matches. This CDR3 comprises 14 residues. Germline assignment: CDR1 SGHAT and CDR2 FQDESV (reference sequence). CDR3: CASSWSGGGDTQYF. CDR3 nucleotides: TGTGCCAGCAGCTGGAGCGGGGGGGGAGATACGCAGTATTTT. Drawing the rest from reference TRBV11-1 and TRBJ2-3, the complete variable domain is EAEVAQSPRYKITEKSQAVAFWCDPISGHATLYWYRQILGQGPELLVQFQDESVVDDSQLPKDRFSAERLKGVDSTLKIQPAELGDSAMYLCASSWSGGGDTQYFGPGTRLTVL.